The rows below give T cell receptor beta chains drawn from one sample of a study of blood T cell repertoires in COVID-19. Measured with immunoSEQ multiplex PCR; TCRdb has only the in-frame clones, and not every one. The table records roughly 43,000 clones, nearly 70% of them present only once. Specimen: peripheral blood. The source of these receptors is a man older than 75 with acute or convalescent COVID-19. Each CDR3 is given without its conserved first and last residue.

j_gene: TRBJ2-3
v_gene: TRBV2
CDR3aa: ASSTSSTDTQY

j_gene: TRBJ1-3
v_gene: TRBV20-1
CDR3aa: SAIGNTIY

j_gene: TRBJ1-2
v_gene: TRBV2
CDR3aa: ASRGPHYGYT

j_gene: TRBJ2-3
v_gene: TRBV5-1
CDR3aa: ASSLGLAGSTDTQY

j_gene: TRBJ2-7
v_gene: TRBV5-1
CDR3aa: ASSLGGPGEQY

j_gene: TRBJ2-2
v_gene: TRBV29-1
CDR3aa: SAGRGKSTGELF

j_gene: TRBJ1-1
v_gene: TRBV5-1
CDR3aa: ASSTHSPKNTEAF

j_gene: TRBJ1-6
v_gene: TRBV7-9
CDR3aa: ASSFYHNSPLH

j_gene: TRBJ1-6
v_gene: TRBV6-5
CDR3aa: ASSYTGGANSPLH

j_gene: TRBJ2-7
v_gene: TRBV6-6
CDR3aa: ASSVFLASRSYEQY

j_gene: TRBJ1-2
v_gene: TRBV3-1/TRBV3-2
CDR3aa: ASSPRGTGGYGYT

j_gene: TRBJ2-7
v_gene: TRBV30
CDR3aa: AWLTSGILQEQY

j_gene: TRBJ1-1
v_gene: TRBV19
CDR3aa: ASLARVDTEAF

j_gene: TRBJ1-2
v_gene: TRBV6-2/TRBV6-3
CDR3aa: ASSYVQGTANYGYT

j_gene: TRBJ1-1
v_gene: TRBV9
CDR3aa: ASSVAPENTEAF

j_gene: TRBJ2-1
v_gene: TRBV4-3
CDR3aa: ASSQGTGAYNEQF

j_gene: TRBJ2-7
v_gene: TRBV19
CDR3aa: ASSPRTGAIYEQY

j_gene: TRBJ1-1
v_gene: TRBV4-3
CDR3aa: ASSPAGGNTEAF

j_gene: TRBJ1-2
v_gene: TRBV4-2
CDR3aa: ASTTSPLRRGVNYGYT

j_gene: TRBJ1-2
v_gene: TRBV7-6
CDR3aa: ASSLEQGQTVGYT

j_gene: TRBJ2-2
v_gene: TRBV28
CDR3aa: ASQRPSGVGELF

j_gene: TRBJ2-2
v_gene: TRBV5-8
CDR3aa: ASSSGPTSGRNTGELF

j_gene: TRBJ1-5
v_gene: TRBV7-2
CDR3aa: ASSPDYSNQPQH